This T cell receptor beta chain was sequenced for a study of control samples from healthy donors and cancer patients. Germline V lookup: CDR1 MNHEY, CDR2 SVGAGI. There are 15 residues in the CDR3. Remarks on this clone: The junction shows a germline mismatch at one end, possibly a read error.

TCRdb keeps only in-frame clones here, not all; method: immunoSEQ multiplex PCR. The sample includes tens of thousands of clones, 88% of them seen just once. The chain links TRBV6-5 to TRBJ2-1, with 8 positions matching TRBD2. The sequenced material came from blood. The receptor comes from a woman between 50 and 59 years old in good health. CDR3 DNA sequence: TGTGCCACCAGTACTTCCGGGACTAGTTCGAATGAGCAGTTCTTC. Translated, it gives CATSTSGTSSNEQFF.